This T cell receptor beta chain was documented in a study of human T cells and chemical hapten exposure. At the level of the study: TCR yields per sample varied, mainly owing to small pooled library volume differences.

The starting material, unfractionated whole blood, was used for total RNA extraction. Individual cDNA molecules had unique molecular identifiers attached to them by the library. As originally analysed: 95,638 TCRs per sample was the median, with a range of roughly 20,000 to 700,000. Using its own MiXCR run on the reads, TCRdb lists one record per CDR3 protein. Clone size and V and J calls follow TCRdb, not the original study. Found here are approximately 3,100 distinct CDR3 sequences, 45% to 50% of them singletons; the top ten hold under 13%. Germline lookup yields CDR1 SGHRS and CDR2 YFSETQ. The CDR3 contains 16 residues. The V end lost 0 bases, the J end lost 0 bases, and 9 bases lay between the germline ends.

This chain links TRBV5-1 with TRBJ2-2; D not certain. The sequenced material came from whole blood. This TCR was recovered from a human donor who had alopecia or was a healthy volunteer (not recorded which). Some clones in this sample may be carry-over from other donors' samples. This table probably holds off-target reads from a library built for another chain. The CDR3 sequence is CASSLGRYPNTGELFF. CDR3 DNA sequence: TGCGCCAGCAGCTTGGGCCGATACCCGAACACCGGGGAGCTGTTTTTT.